One and the same sample provided the 7 T cell receptor beta chains below, sequenced in a study of Ad26.COV2.S vaccination and SARS-CoV-2 variants. The table came from immunoSEQ multiplex PCR; TCRdb's copy has only in-frame clones and leaves some out. The profile shows about 240,000 clones, over 75% of them singletons. Treatment defined: over 15 received Ad26.COV2.S at low or high dose, single or two shots; about 5 received placebo; per-sample allocation not given. It was on day 63 after the first vaccine or placebo injection that samples were taken. The starting material was peripheral blood, obtained in a trial of Ad26.COV2.S vaccine versus placebo. These receptors came from a person aged 18-60 years who received the Ad26.COV2.S COVID-19 vaccine or a placebo.

In nucleotides, the CDR3 is TGCGCCAGCAGCGGCGGGACTAGCGGGGGGCTGCCACCTTACAATGAGCAGTTCTTC. This codes for CASSGGTSGGLPPYNEQFF. The genes are TRBV5-1 and TRBJ2-1; TRBD2 agrees at 15 bases. The CDR3 extends over 19 amino acids. Germline CDR1 SGHRS, CDR2 YFSETQ. The J segment lost 4 bases and the V segment lost 4 bases, leaving 12 bases of the junction unmatched.

V gene TRBV2 combines with J gene TRBJ2-5, with 7 bases lining up with TRBD1. The CDR3 consists of 12 residues. Germline values: CDR1 SNHLY, CDR2 FYNNEI. V lost 6 bases, J lost 5 bases, and 3 bases stayed unmatched. CDR3 DNA: TGTGCCAGCAGCCAACAGGGGGAGACCCAGTACTTC. It yields the protein CASSQQGETQYF.

This clone was found once. The CDR3 DNA follows: TGTGCCAGCAGCGTAGCGGACGCTTCCTACGAGCAGTACTTC. It translates to CASSVADASYEQYF. The gene calls are TRBV9 and TRBJ2-7; no definite D call. With 0 bases removed from V and 1 base from J, the gap between germline ends came to 8 bases. The CDR3 has 14 residues. The germline V gene encodes CDR1 SGDLS and CDR2 YYNGEE.

The CDR3: CASLRDRGSDGYTF. The CDR3 DNA reads TGTGCCAGCCTTAGGGACAGGGGATCCGATGGCTACACCTTC. The gene calls are TRBV2 and TRBJ1-2; 10 bases agree with TRBD1. The CDR3 covers 14 residues. The germline V gene has CDR1 SNHLY and CDR2 FYNNEI. V trimming: 8 bases; J trimming: 6 bases; junction bases outside the gene matches: 9.

The chain couples TRBV4-1 to TRBJ1-1; 7 nucleotides match TRBD1. Germline-derived CDR1 and CDR2 are MGHRA and YSYEKL. The CDR3 sequence is 18 residues long. The V and J ends lost 0 bases and 3 bases, in that order; junction bases with no gene match: 13. In DNA, the CDR3 is TGCGCCAGCAGCCAAGATACGGGTCGGGGACAGTCAGACACTGAAGCTTTCTTT. This sequence encodes CASSQDTGRGQSDTEAFF.

This clone has a handful of counts. The CDR3 loop is CASSRDRGPNQPQHF. CDR3 sequence (DNA): TGTGCCAGCAGTAGAGACAGGGGTCCCAATCAGCCCCAGCATTTT. The V call is TRBV27, the J call TRBJ1-5; 8 bases match TRBD1. The CDR3 totals 15 residues. The V segment lost 5 bases and the J segment 3 bases; nucleotides outside the gene matches: 6. The germline gives CDR1 MNHEY, CDR2 SMNVEV (reference sequence).

The chain employs TRBV9 and TRBJ2-3; D perhaps matches TRBD2 (5 bases). CDR3 length: 14 amino acids. Germline values: CDR1 SGDLS, CDR2 YYNGEE. Trimming removed 1 base from V and 0 bases from J, with 6 bases in between. The CDR3 DNA is TGTGCCAGCAGCGTACGGGATAGCACAGATACGCAGTATTTT. Protein sequence: CASSVRDSTDTQYF. Complete variable domain (other parts from reference TRBV9 and TRBJ2-3): DSGVTQTPKHLITATGQRVTLRCSPRSGDLSVYWYQQSLDQGLQFLIQYYNGEERAKGNILERFSAQQFPDLHSELNLSSLELGDSALYFCASSVRDSTDTQYFGPGTRLTVL.